One and the same sample provided the 9 T cell receptor beta chains below, sequenced in a study of beta chain features in type 1 diabetes. Expressed TCRB transcripts were sequenced because the entire RNA isolate underwent reverse transcription. Assay used: immunoSEQ multiplex PCR; TCRdb lists only in-frame clones, some missing. The repertoire has about 40,000 clones, 49% of them found once; the top ten carry around 0.7%. The sample comprised central memory CD4+ T cells from blood. The receptors derive from a woman under 30 in good health.

The chain couples TRBV2 to TRBJ1-1, with TRBD1 as a possible D gene (6 bases). Germline V gives CDR1 SNHLY, CDR2 FYNNEI. CDR3 size: 13 residues. The V gene lost 7 bases and the J gene lost 5 bases, with 14 bases spanning the gap. The CDR3 spells CASNRAPGTEAFF. CDR3 DNA sequence: TGTGCCAGCAACAGGGCGCCGGGGACTGAAGCTTTCTTT.

J is TRBJ2-1 and V is TRBV25-1; D ambiguous. CDR3 length: 14 amino acids. Per the germline V gene, CDR1 is MGHDK and CDR2 is SYGVNS. V was pared by 4 bases and J by 3 bases, with 10 bases between. CDR3: CASSAPSFYNEQFF. The CDR3 nucleotides are TGTGCCAGCAGTGCCCCGAGCTTCTACAATGAGCAGTTCTTC.

This clone was picked up a small number of times. The chain recombines TRBV6-6 with TRBJ1-1; 8 positions agree with TRBD1. CDR1 is MNHNY, CDR2 SVGAGI, per germline (reference sequence). Trimming at V came to 5 bases and at J to 1 base, leaving 6 bases not matched to a gene. The CDR3 has 15 amino acids. Written as DNA, the CDR3 is TGTGCCAGCAGTGTGACGGGACAGGAGAACACTGAAGCTTTCTTT. Amino acid sequence: CASSVTGQENTEAFF.

This clone was recorded a few times. V usage is TRBV2 and J usage is TRBJ1-6, with D perhaps matching TRBD1 (5 bases). The CDR3 totals 14 residues. Looked up from germline, CDR1 is SNHLY and CDR2 is FYNNEI. The ends were cut back, 0 bases at V and 5 bases at J, with 5 bases in the middle. The CDR3 nucleotides are TGTGCCAGCAGTGAAGCAGGGGATAATTCACCCCTCCACTTT. As protein: CASSEAGDNSPLHF.

The rearrangement joins TRBV9 to TRBJ2-5; unclear D gene. The CDR3 consists of 14 residues. V shed 0 bases and J shed 1 base, with 7 bases lying between them. The germline V gene has CDR1 SGDLS and CDR2 YYNGEE. The CDR3 loop is CASSVGAAQETQYF. In DNA, the CDR3 is TGTGCCAGCAGCGTAGGGGCAGCCCAAGAGACCCAGTACTTC.

The CDR3 spells CASSLTSYNEQFF. The CDR3 DNA reads TGTGCCAGCAGCTTAACTAGCTACAATGAGCAGTTCTTC. The V call is TRBV7-2, the J call TRBJ2-1; D possibly corresponds to TRBD2 (5 bases). Germline lookup yields CDR1 SGHTA and CDR2 FQGNSA. The germline V and J ends were trimmed by 2 bases and 3 bases, with 5 bases remaining between them. The CDR3 contains 13 residues.

The chain recombines TRBV5-1 with TRBJ2-5, with 8 bases matching TRBD2. With V trimmed by 7 bases and J by 1 base, 6 bases remained unmatched. The CDR3 consists of 14 residues. The germline V gene encodes CDR1 SGHRS and CDR2 YFSETQ. The CDR3 DNA follows: TGCGCCAGCGGTCGGGCGGGGGGCCAAGAGACCCAGTACTTC. Translating gives CASGRAGGQETQYF.

V usage is TRBV7-9 and J usage is TRBJ2-1, with TRBD2 matching 11 bases. This CDR3 is built from 18 residues. The junction had 13 bases not matched to a gene; V was cut back by 2 bases and J by 7 bases. Germline assignment: CDR1 SEHNR and CDR2 FQNEAQ (reference sequence). CDR3 sequence (DNA): TGTGCCAGCAGCTTACCGCCTCGACTAGCGGGACGAAAAAATGAGCAGTTCTTC. Protein product: CASSLPPRLAGRKNEQFF.

By share, this clone counts as medium-sized (0.01 to 0.1%). The CDR3 nucleotides are TGTGCCAGCAGCGCAGGGATGGAAGGGGCCAACGTCCTGACTTTC. Translation gives CASSAGMEGANVLTF. The chain employs TRBV5-6 and TRBJ2-6; D is perhaps TRBD1 (5 bases). The germline V gene has CDR1 SGHDT and CDR2 YYEEEE. This CDR3 contains 15 residues. V lost 4 bases to trimming and J lost 4 bases, with 12 bases between them.